This T cell receptor beta chain was recorded in a study of blood T cell repertoires in COVID-19. Using immunoSEQ multiplex PCR, the repertoire was profiled, and TCRdb retains in-frame clones only, with some absent. The sample records roughly 220,000 clones, about 84% being singletons. The germline V gene has CDR1 SGHRS and CDR2 YFSETQ. V lost 2 bases, J lost 7 bases, and 6 bases stayed unmatched. The length of the CDR3 is 16 residues. This chain joins TRBV5-1 and TRBJ2-2; 12 bases are a match to TRBD2. The sequenced sample consisted of PBMCs or T cells enriched from blood (not recorded which). The sequence was collected from a man aged 25 to 40 with acute COVID-19. The CDR3, as DNA: TGCGCCAGCAGCTTCCGACTAGCGGGGGTCGGCGGGGAGCTGTTTTTT. Translation gives CASSFRLAGVGGELFF. Looking up the rest from reference TRBV5-1 and TRBJ2-2 gives the full variable domain: KAGVTQTPRYLIKTRGQQVTLSCSPISGHRSVSWYQQTPGQGLQFLFEYFSETQRNKGNFPGRFSGRQFSNSRSEMNVSTLELGDSALYLCASSFRLAGVGGELFFGEGSRLTVL.